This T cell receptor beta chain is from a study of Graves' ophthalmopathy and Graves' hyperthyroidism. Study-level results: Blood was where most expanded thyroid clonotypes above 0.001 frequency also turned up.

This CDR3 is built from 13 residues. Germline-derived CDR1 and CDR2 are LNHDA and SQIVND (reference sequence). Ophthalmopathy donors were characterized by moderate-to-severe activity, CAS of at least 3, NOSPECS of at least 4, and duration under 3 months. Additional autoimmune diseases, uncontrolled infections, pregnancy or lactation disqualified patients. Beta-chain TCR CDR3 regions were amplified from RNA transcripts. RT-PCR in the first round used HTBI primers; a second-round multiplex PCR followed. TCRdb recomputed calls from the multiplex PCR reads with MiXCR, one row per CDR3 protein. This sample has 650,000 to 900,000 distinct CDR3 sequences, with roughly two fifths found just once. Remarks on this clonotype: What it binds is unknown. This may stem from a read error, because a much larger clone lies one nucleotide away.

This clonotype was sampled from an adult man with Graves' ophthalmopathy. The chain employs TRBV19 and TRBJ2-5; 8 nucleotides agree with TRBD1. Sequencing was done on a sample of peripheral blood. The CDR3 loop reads CASGQGERETQCF. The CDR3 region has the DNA TGTGCCAGCGGACAGGGAGAGAGAGAGACCCAGTGCTTC.